What follows are 19 T cell receptor beta chains derived from one specimen sequenced in a study of response to subunit inactivated influenza vaccine. One entry per CDR3 protein, called by TCRdb with MiXCR from the RT-PCR reads. The sample contains roughly 700,000 distinct CDR3 sequences, approximately 15% of which appear only once. Sequences were derived from PBMCs from blood, sampled approximately 15 days before vaccination. These receptors were collected from a man aged 50-60 years who received an inactivated influenza vaccine.

In its sample, this clonotype was seen many times. V gene TRBV5-1 combines with J gene TRBJ2-1; D not resolved. Trimming shortened V by 4 bases and J by 5 bases, and 16 bases separated the two germline ends. Germline V CDR1 and CDR2: SGHRS, YFSETQ. This CDR3 has 15 amino acids. In nucleotides, the CDR3 is TGCGCCAGCAGCATGAACCCCCGTGGGCACAATGAGCAGTTCTTC. Translation: CASSMNPRGHNEQFF.

The gene calls are TRBV9 and TRBJ2-1; 7 bases align to TRBD2. V lost 2 bases to trimming and J lost 10 bases; unmatched junction nucleotides: 0. CDR3 length: 11 amino acids. Germline values: CDR1 SGDLS, CDR2 YYNGEE. CDR3 region: CASSVSGEQFF. CDR3 in DNA: TGTGCCAGCAGCGTTAGCGGGGAGCAGTTCTTC.

This clonotype showed up just a few times. The rearrangement uses TRBV7-3 and TRBJ2-1; no clear D. Looked up from germline, CDR1 is SGHTA and CDR2 is FQGTGA. The CDR3 length is 13 residues. Trimming removed 5 bases from V and 8 bases from J, with 13 bases in between. The CDR3 bases are TGTGCCAGCAGCCGGGCCGTTGCCGATGAGCAGTTCTTC. Amino acids: CASSRAVADEQFF. The variable domain in full, with the rest retrieved from reference TRBV7-3 and TRBJ2-1, is GAGVSQTPSNKVTEKGKYVELRCDPISGHTALYWYRQSLGQGPEFLIYFQGTGAADDSGLPNDRFFAVRPEGSVSTLKIQRTERGDSAVYLCASSRAVADEQFFGPGTRLTVL.

The chain carries TRBV28 and TRBJ2-3; D unresolved. From germline, CDR1 is MDHEN and CDR2 SYDVKM. The CDR3 runs to 14 residues. Deletions cut 5 bases from V and 5 bases from J, with 14 bases between. This CDR3 reads CASSTSNLGDTQYF. DNA of the CDR3: TGTGCCAGCAGTACCAGTAACCTTGGAGATACGCAGTATTTT.

The chain has TRBV6-5 and TRBJ2-3; 10 bases align to TRBD1. The V and J ends lost 3 bases and 2 bases, in that order; junction bases with no gene match: 8. CDR3 length: 17 residues. Per germline, CDR1 MNHEY and CDR2 SVGAGI. CDR3 DNA: TGTGCCAGCAGTTATGCGTTGGGACAGGGGAACACAGATACGCAGTATTTT. Protein product: CASSYALGQGNTDTQYF.

This clonotype was observed many times. CDR3: CASSLSGRGQETQYF. The CDR3 nucleotides read TGCGCCAGCAGCTTGAGCGGGAGGGGCCAAGAGACCCAGTACTTC. V gene TRBV5-1 combines with J gene TRBJ2-5; 10 bases are a match to TRBD2. Unmatched junction bases numbered 1, after V lost 1 base and J lost 1 base. The CDR3 consists of 15 residues. Per germline, CDR1 SGHRS and CDR2 YFSETQ.

This clonotype came up a few times. This chain links TRBV3-1 with TRBJ2-7; 8 bases are a match to TRBD2. The J segment lost 4 bases and the V segment lost 2 bases, leaving 7 bases of the junction unmatched. Germline V gives CDR1 LGHDT, CDR2 YNNKEL (reference sequence). This CDR3 is built from 15 residues. CDR3 nucleotides: TGTGCCAGCAGCCAAACCGGGACTAGTAAATACGAGCAGTACTTC. Its protein product is CASSQTGTSKYEQYF.

The J gene is TRBJ2-7, the V gene TRBV3-1; D may be TRBD1 or TRBD2 (5 bases each). The germline CDR1 and CDR2 sequences are LGHDT and YNNKEL (reference sequence). The V gene lost 7 bases and the J gene lost 6 bases, with 22 bases spanning the gap. The CDR3 sequence is 15 residues long. The CDR3 reads CASKSTGTPIGEQYF. DNA of the CDR3: TGTGCCAGCAAGTCCACCGGGACCCCCATTGGCGAGCAGTACTTC.

As concerns this clonotype: This clone may be a read error of a much larger clone one base away. The CDR3 loop is CPSSQGPQGARDEQFF. In DNA form, the CDR3 reads TGCCCCAGCAGCCAAGGTCCACAGGGGGCGCGGGATGAGCAGTTCTTC. The chain couples TRBV4-3 to TRBJ2-1, with 9 bases aligning to TRBD1. CDR1 and CDR2 (germline): LGHNA, YSLEER. The CDR3 totals 16 residues.

V usage is TRBV28 and J usage is TRBJ2-5; D unclear. Germline CDR1 reads MDHEN; CDR2 reads SYDVKM. V was shortened by 1 base and J by 5 bases, with 11 bases between the two germline ends. The CDR3 spans 14 residues. CDR3 sequence: CASSLLGRAETQYF. The CDR3 bases are TGTGCCAGCAGTTTATTAGGGCGTGCGGAGACCCAGTACTTC. Full variable domain (remainder filled in from reference TRBV28 and TRBJ2-5): DVKVTQSSRYLVKRTGEKVFLECVQDMDHENMFWYRQDPGLGLRLIYFSYDVKMKEKGDIPEGYSVSREKKERFSLILESASTNQTSMYLCASSLLGRAETQYFGPGTRLLVL.

The CDR3, as DNA: TGTGCCAGCAGCCACTTCGAAGGCAGGGGACAGCCCCAGCATTTT. Residues: CASSHFEGRGQPQHF. This chain uses TRBV5-5 with TRBJ1-5; weak D call: TRBD1 (6 bases). The CDR3 contains 15 residues. Germline V CDR1 and CDR2: SGHKS, YYEKEE (reference sequence). Trimming cost V 4 bases and J 7 bases, with 18 bases left between them.

The V call is TRBV20-1, the J call TRBJ2-3; TRBD1 agrees at 10 bases. Germline values: CDR1 DFQATT, CDR2 SNEGSKA (reference sequence). The CDR3 sequence is 14 residues long. V shed 5 bases, J shed 3 bases, and the junction held 5 bases outside the gene matches. This CDR3 is CSAYPGQGTDTQYF. Here the CDR3 DNA reads TGCAGTGCTTACCCGGGACAGGGGACAGATACGCAGTATTTT.

The chain combines TRBV7-2 with TRBJ2-1; no clear D gene. V dropped 3 bases and J dropped 0 bases, with 9 bases sitting between them. The CDR3 sequence is 15 residues long. Germline V gene sequence: CDR1 SGHTA, CDR2 FQGNSA. The CDR3 coding sequence is TGTGCCAGCAGCTTCACGGCGAGCTCCTACAATGAGCAGTTCTTC. Translation gives CASSFTASSYNEQFF.

This clonotype was detected a few times. The chain links TRBV12-3 or TRBV12-4 to TRBJ2-7; 10 bases are a match to TRBD1. V lost 6 bases and J lost 3; bases outside the gene matches: 8. The CDR3 consists of 15 residues. Written as DNA, the CDR3 is TGTGCCAGCAGCTCCATGGGACAGGGGCTCTACGAGCAGTACTTC. It yields the protein CASSSMGQGLYEQYF.

In its sample, this clonotype was seen many times. The genes are TRBV7-9 and TRBJ2-1; 8 bases fit TRBD2. The CDR3 is 16 amino acids. The J segment lost 6 bases and the V segment lost 1 base, leaving 8 bases of the junction unmatched. Germline CDR1 SEHNR, CDR2 FQNEAQ (reference sequence). CDR3 amino acids: CASSLGRGGFVNEQFF. CDR3 nucleotide sequence: TGTGCCAGCAGCTTAGGTCGGGGGGGATTCGTCAATGAGCAGTTCTTC.

This clonotype was picked up a small number of times. The chain recombines TRBV12-3 or TRBV12-4 with TRBJ2-1; D is possibly TRBD1 or TRBD2 (5 bases each). V was clipped by 6 bases and J by 9 bases, with 12 bases between them. This CDR3 spans 12 amino acids. The CDR3 region has the DNA TGTGCCAGCAGCCATGGGACGCTTGAGCAGTTCTTC. Translation gives CASSHGTLEQFF.

CDR3 protein: CSVAGRRERTDTQYF. The CDR3, as DNA: TGCAGCGTCGCCGGGCGGCGGGAAAGAACAGATACGCAGTATTTT. The chain recombines TRBV29-1 with TRBJ2-3; tentative D call: TRBD2 (6 bases). Germline V gene data show CDR1 as SQVTM and CDR2 as ANQGSEA. This CDR3 is 15 amino acids long. V was shortened by 6 bases and J by 3 bases, with 19 bases between the two germline ends.

This clonotype came up many times. The chain couples TRBV24-1 to TRBJ2-1; D perhaps matches TRBD2 (6 bases). The CDR3 spans 16 residues. The V gene's germline CDR1 is KGHDR and CDR2 SFDVKD. The germline V and J ends were trimmed by 2 bases and 3 bases, with 13 bases remaining between them. CDR3 amino acids: CATSDYGGEYYNEQFF. CDR3 DNA: TGTGCCACCAGTGATTACGGCGGGGAGTACTACAATGAGCAGTTCTTC.

This chain joins TRBV7-6 and TRBJ1-5; 8 bases are shared with TRBD1. The CDR3 loop spans 17 amino acids. Germline trimming cut 4 bases from V and 4 bases from J; bases unmatched to any gene: 12. Germline V gene lookup returns CDR1 SGHVS and CDR2 FNYEAQ. Here the CDR3 DNA reads TGTGCCAGCAGCTCCTTCTACGGACAGGGTCAAAATCAGCCCCAGCATTTT. It translates to CASSSFYGQGQNQPQHF.